A single sample is the source of the 7 T cell receptor beta chains below, sequenced in a study of T cells in Graves' hyperthyroidism and ophthalmopathy. TCR beta CDR3 sequences were amplified from RNA transcripts. HTBI primers were employed in a first-round RT-PCR of the TCR CDR3. TCRdb processed the multiplex PCR reads anew with MiXCR; each CDR3 protein has one entry. The table records some 500,000 distinct CDR3 sequences, 13% to 15% of them present only once. Sequencing used blood. Every receptor here comes from a woman under 30 with Graves' hyperthyroidism.

This clonotype was found many times. The rearrangement uses TRBV2 and TRBJ1-6; the D gene is possibly TRBD1 (5 bases). The CDR3 is made up of 15 amino acids. Germline loops: CDR1 SNHLY, CDR2 FYNNEI. V lost 6 bases and J lost 10, with 19 bases in between. This chain's CDR3 is CASRWGGASGSPLHF. The CDR3 nucleotides read TGTGCCAGCAGATGGGGCGGGGCGTCAGGATCACCCCTCCACTTT.

The CDR3 protein is CASSSRPAGGENEQFF. DNA for the CDR3: TGTGCCAGCAGTTCCCGGCCGGCGGGAGGCGAAAATGAGCAGTTCTTC. The chain carries TRBV6-5 and TRBJ2-1; 8 bases are a match to TRBD2. The germline V gene encodes CDR1 MNHEY and CDR2 SVGAGI. Losses at the gene ends were 4 bases for V and 7 bases for J; bases not matched to a gene: 12. The CDR3 runs 16 residues.

On this clonotype itself: A much larger clone sits a single nucleotide away, making a read error possible. The J gene is TRBJ2-4, the V gene TRBV2; the D gene is possibly TRBD2 (6 bases). CDR3 length equals 14 residues. Germline values: CDR1 SNHLY, CDR2 FYNNEI. CDR3 in DNA: TGTGCCAGCGGTCGGAGTAGCGGCAAAAACATTCAGTGCTTC. Translation gives CASGRSSGKNIQCF.

There are many counts of this clonotype. The chain has TRBV10-2 and TRBJ1-1; D perhaps matches TRBD1 (6 bases). Germline V lookup: CDR1 WSHSY, CDR2 SAAADI. The CDR3 runs to 14 residues. Trimming pared 2 bases from V and 3 bases from J, leaving 10 bases between. As DNA, the CDR3 is TGCGCCAGCAGTGAGCTCCAGGGGTACACTGAAGCTTTCTTT. Protein sequence: CASSELQGYTEAFF.

There are many counts of this clonotype. The V gene is TRBV6-1, the J gene TRBJ1-1, with TRBD1 as a possible D gene (5 bases). Trimming stripped 7 bases from V and 7 bases from J, with 10 bases between. Germline loops: CDR1 MNHNS, CDR2 SASEGT. This CDR3 region has 11 residues. The CDR3 region is CASIRTNEAFF. CDR3 DNA: TGTGCCAGCATCCGGACAAATGAAGCTTTCTTT.

This clonotype was seen a few times. The chain recombines TRBV20-1 with TRBJ2-5, with D perhaps TRBD2 (5 bases). In germline, CDR1 is DFQATT, CDR2 SNEGSKA (reference sequence). Deletions cut 5 bases from V and 2 bases from J, with 15 bases between. The CDR3 has 14 residues. This CDR3 is CSAPGSGDQETQYF. The CDR3 bases are TGCAGTGCTCCCGGAAGCGGAGATCAAGAGACCCAGTACTTC.

This clonotype occurred many times. The rearrangement joins TRBV10-3 to TRBJ1-6; 7 bases are shared with TRBD1. Trimming took 6 bases from V and 4 from J; bases not matched to a gene: 3. There are 14 residues in the CDR3. CDR1 is ENHRY and CDR2 is SYGVKD in the germline V gene. The CDR3 sequence is CAISGQEYNSPLHF. CDR3 nucleotide sequence: TGTGCCATCAGCGGACAGGAGTATAATTCACCCCTCCACTTT.